This TCR beta chain appears in the sequencing data of a study of Graves' ophthalmopathy and Graves' hyperthyroidism. Overall study context: Upon initial diagnosis and before any treatment, peripheral blood was collected.

Per germline, CDR1 DFQATT and CDR2 SNEGSKA (reference sequence). The CDR3 length is 13 residues. Amplification of the TCR beta CDR3 regions used RNA transcripts (as template). HTBI-primed RT-PCR formed the first round, and a multiplex PCR formed the second. In TCRdb, the multiplex PCR reads were re-called with MiXCR into one record per CDR3 protein. The data hold around 660,000 distinct CDR3 sequences, with roughly 39% observed a single time. Other autoimmune diseases, uncontrolled infections, pregnancy or lactation led to the exclusion of patients. Clinicians diagnosed using symptoms, serum thyroxine, TRAb, thyroid ultrasound and orbital computed tomography. A word on this clonotype: A read error may be the cause here, since a much bigger clone is one base away.

The sample taken for sequencing was peripheral blood. This TCR was recovered from an adult man with Graves' ophthalmopathy. This chain links TRBV20-1 with TRBJ1-1; D possibly corresponds to TRBD1 (6 bases). Written as DNA, the CDR3 is TGCAGTGCTAGCGGGGGCTCGAACACTGAAACTTTCTTT. Protein: CSASGGSNTETFF.